The 17 T cell receptor beta chains given below trace back to one sample, sequenced in a study of blood T cell repertoires in COVID-19. Assay used: immunoSEQ multiplex PCR; TCRdb lists only in-frame clones, some missing. Among 140,000 to 150,000 clones listed, roughly 90% were seen once. The sequenced material came from peripheral blood. These receptors came from a human donor in a cohort sampled during active COVID-19.

By its share, this clone is medium-sized (0.01 to 0.1%). The V gene is TRBV30, the J gene TRBJ1-6; D gene ambiguous. The V end was cut by 3 bases, the J end by 8 bases, with 11 bases between. Germline V gene lookup returns CDR1 GTSNPN and CDR2 SVGIG (reference sequence). The CDR3 spans 13 residues. The CDR3 DNA reads as TGTGCCTGGAGCGCGAATCCGGATTCACCCCTCCACTTT. It translates to CAWSANPDSPLHF.

A few counts support this clone. The chain uses TRBV6-6 and TRBJ2-7; 7 bases map to TRBD1. The germline V gene has CDR1 MNHNY and CDR2 SVGAGI (reference sequence). The CDR3 extends over 15 amino acids. Trimming at V came to 7 bases and at J to 1 base, leaving 10 bases not matched to a gene. The CDR3 DNA reads TGTGCCAGCATGCCCCGACAGGGCTTTTCCTACGAGCAGTACTTC. Residues: CASMPRQGFSYEQYF.

V usage is TRBV5-6 and J usage is TRBJ1-2; D unclear. Germline V lookup: CDR1 SGHDT, CDR2 YYEEEE. This CDR3 is 13 amino acids long. Trimming left V 0 bases short and J 4 bases short, with 7 bases between. CDR3 nucleotides: TGTGCCAGCAGCTTGGCATGGAGCTATGGCTACACCTTC. Its protein is CASSLAWSYGYTF.

The V gene is TRBV28, the J gene TRBJ2-7; the match to TRBD1 covers 9 bases. With 1 base clipped from V and 6 bases from J, the junction kept 1 base outside the gene matches. Germline-derived CDR1 and CDR2 are MDHEN and SYDVKM. The CDR3 is made up of 13 amino acids. The CDR3 DNA reads as TGTGCCAGCAGTTTATCGACAGGGGGCGAGCAGTACTTC. Protein: CASSLSTGGEQYF.

This chain connects TRBV5-1 to TRBJ2-1; 13 bases line up with TRBD2. CDR1 and CDR2 (germline): SGHRS, YFSETQ. Trimming at V came to 6 bases and at J to 2 bases, leaving 5 bases not matched to a gene. The CDR3 spans 16 residues. This chain's CDR3 is CASNLLAGGPYNEQFF. The CDR3 nucleotides read TGCGCCAGCAATCTACTAGCGGGAGGGCCCTACAATGAGCAGTTCTTC.

The V and J genes are TRBV6-1 and TRBJ2-7, with 8 nucleotides matching TRBD1. Germline CDR1 and CDR2: MNHNS and SASEGT. After removal of 1 base from V and 3 bases from J, the junction contained 5 bases not matched to a gene. This CDR3 region has 15 residues. The CDR3 coding sequence is TGTGCCAGCAGTGAAGGCAGGGGGCGCCTCTACGAGCAGTACTTC. Amino acids: CASSEGRGRLYEQYF.

For the CDR3, the DNA is TGTGCCAGCAGCTTACCCCCCCCTCGCACAGATACGCAGTATTTT. Residues: CASSLPPPRTDTQYF. The chain combines TRBV7-9 with TRBJ2-3; D not resolved. This CDR3 spans 15 amino acids. From germline, CDR1 is SEHNR and CDR2 FQNEAQ (reference sequence). The germline V and J ends were trimmed by 2 bases and 1 base, with 10 bases remaining between them.

The CDR3 DNA reads TGTGCCAGCAGCTTAGTCCCCGCGGGGGACTACGAGCAGTACTTC. Translation gives CASSLVPAGDYEQYF. V is TRBV11-2 and J is TRBJ2-7; 7 bases are a match to TRBD2. V shed 1 base, J shed 3 bases, and the junction held 6 bases outside the gene matches. CDR3 length: 15 residues. The germline V gene encodes CDR1 SGHAT and CDR2 FQNNGV.

The V gene is TRBV4-3, the J gene TRBJ2-3; a possible D gene is TRBD1 (6 bases). Trimming left V 1 base short and J 6 bases short, with 17 bases between. This CDR3 is 16 amino acids long. Per germline, CDR1 LGHNA and CDR2 YSLEER. Here the CDR3 reads CASSQAYVGAADTQYF. In DNA, the CDR3 is TGCGCCAGCAGCCAAGCGTATGTGGGGGCGGCGGATACGCAGTATTTT.

On this clone itself: The same CDR3 can be traced to other DNA sequences in this sample. This rearrangement joins TRBV19 to TRBJ2-7; D possibly corresponds to TRBD1 (5 bases). The V end lost 3 bases, the J end lost 3 bases, and 9 bases lay between the germline ends. The CDR3 spans 13 residues. Per the germline V gene, CDR1 is LNHDA and CDR2 is SQIVND (reference sequence). This CDR3 is CASSIGQGYEQYF. DNA of the CDR3: TGTGCCAGTAGTATTGGGCAGGGCTACGAGCAGTACTTC.

The chain recombines TRBV6-1 with TRBJ1-2, with D possibly being TRBD1 (5 bases). Per the germline V gene, CDR1 is MNHNS and CDR2 is SASEGT. The ends were cut back, 0 bases at V and 2 bases at J, with 10 bases in the middle. The CDR3 length is 15 residues. CDR3 DNA sequence: TGTGCCAGCAGTGAAGCACGGACACAGAACTATGGCTACACCTTC. Encoded protein: CASSEARTQNYGYTF.

The chain combines TRBV19 with TRBJ1-2; the D gene is possibly TRBD1 (5 bases). Per germline, CDR1 LNHDA and CDR2 SQIVND (reference sequence). V was cut by 1 base and J by 2 bases, with 8 bases left in between. The CDR3 extends over 14 amino acids. The DNA for the CDR3 is TGTGCCAGTAGTATAGGCAGGGTGAACTATGGCTACACCTTC. The encoded protein is CASSIGRVNYGYTF.

The chain has TRBV12-3 or TRBV12-4 and TRBJ1-1; 7 nucleotides agree with TRBD1. J lost 4 bases, V lost 7 bases, and 6 bases had no gene match. There are 13 residues in the CDR3. CDR3 protein: CASTEPGGTEAFF. DNA of the CDR3: TGTGCCAGCACCGAACCAGGGGGCACTGAAGCTTTCTTT.

This chain joins TRBV3-1 (or the pseudogene TRBV3-2) and TRBJ1-5, with no clear D. V was trimmed by 4 bases and J by 4 bases, leaving 17 bases between them. Germline CDR1 is LGHDT and CDR2 is YNNKEL (reference sequence). The CDR3 is 16 residues long. The CDR3 DNA reads as TGTGCCAGCAGCCCAAATTCCCGGGGAGGGAATCAGCCCCAGCATTTT. It translates to CASSPNSRGGNQPQHF.

V gene TRBV5-1 combines with J gene TRBJ2-2, with D maybe TRBD1 (5 bases). Germline V gene data show CDR1 as SGHRS and CDR2 as YFSETQ. Trimming removed 5 bases from V and 1 base from J, with 9 bases in between. The CDR3 has 14 amino acids. The chain's CDR3 is CASRTEKNTGELFF. Here the CDR3 DNA reads TGCGCCAGCAGGACAGAAAAGAACACCGGGGAGCTGTTTTTT.

V is TRBV18 and J is TRBJ1-2; no reliable D call. Looked up from germline, CDR1 is KGHSH and CDR2 is LQKENI. The CDR3 totals 13 residues. V dropped 2 bases and J dropped 8 bases, with 12 bases sitting between them. The CDR3 coding sequence is TGTGCCAGCTCACCATCCGGTCGGGTCGGCTACACCTTC. This codes for CASSPSGRVGYTF.

The chain recombines TRBV7-2 with TRBJ2-7; 8 nucleotides match TRBD1. Germline lookup yields CDR1 SGHTA and CDR2 FQGNSA. This CDR3 is built from 16 residues. The V and J ends lost 5 bases and 5 bases, in that order; junction bases with no gene match: 14. This CDR3 is CASSPHPQQGDNEQYF. CDR3 nucleotides: TGTGCCAGCAGCCCACACCCCCAACAGGGGGATAACGAGCAGTACTTC.